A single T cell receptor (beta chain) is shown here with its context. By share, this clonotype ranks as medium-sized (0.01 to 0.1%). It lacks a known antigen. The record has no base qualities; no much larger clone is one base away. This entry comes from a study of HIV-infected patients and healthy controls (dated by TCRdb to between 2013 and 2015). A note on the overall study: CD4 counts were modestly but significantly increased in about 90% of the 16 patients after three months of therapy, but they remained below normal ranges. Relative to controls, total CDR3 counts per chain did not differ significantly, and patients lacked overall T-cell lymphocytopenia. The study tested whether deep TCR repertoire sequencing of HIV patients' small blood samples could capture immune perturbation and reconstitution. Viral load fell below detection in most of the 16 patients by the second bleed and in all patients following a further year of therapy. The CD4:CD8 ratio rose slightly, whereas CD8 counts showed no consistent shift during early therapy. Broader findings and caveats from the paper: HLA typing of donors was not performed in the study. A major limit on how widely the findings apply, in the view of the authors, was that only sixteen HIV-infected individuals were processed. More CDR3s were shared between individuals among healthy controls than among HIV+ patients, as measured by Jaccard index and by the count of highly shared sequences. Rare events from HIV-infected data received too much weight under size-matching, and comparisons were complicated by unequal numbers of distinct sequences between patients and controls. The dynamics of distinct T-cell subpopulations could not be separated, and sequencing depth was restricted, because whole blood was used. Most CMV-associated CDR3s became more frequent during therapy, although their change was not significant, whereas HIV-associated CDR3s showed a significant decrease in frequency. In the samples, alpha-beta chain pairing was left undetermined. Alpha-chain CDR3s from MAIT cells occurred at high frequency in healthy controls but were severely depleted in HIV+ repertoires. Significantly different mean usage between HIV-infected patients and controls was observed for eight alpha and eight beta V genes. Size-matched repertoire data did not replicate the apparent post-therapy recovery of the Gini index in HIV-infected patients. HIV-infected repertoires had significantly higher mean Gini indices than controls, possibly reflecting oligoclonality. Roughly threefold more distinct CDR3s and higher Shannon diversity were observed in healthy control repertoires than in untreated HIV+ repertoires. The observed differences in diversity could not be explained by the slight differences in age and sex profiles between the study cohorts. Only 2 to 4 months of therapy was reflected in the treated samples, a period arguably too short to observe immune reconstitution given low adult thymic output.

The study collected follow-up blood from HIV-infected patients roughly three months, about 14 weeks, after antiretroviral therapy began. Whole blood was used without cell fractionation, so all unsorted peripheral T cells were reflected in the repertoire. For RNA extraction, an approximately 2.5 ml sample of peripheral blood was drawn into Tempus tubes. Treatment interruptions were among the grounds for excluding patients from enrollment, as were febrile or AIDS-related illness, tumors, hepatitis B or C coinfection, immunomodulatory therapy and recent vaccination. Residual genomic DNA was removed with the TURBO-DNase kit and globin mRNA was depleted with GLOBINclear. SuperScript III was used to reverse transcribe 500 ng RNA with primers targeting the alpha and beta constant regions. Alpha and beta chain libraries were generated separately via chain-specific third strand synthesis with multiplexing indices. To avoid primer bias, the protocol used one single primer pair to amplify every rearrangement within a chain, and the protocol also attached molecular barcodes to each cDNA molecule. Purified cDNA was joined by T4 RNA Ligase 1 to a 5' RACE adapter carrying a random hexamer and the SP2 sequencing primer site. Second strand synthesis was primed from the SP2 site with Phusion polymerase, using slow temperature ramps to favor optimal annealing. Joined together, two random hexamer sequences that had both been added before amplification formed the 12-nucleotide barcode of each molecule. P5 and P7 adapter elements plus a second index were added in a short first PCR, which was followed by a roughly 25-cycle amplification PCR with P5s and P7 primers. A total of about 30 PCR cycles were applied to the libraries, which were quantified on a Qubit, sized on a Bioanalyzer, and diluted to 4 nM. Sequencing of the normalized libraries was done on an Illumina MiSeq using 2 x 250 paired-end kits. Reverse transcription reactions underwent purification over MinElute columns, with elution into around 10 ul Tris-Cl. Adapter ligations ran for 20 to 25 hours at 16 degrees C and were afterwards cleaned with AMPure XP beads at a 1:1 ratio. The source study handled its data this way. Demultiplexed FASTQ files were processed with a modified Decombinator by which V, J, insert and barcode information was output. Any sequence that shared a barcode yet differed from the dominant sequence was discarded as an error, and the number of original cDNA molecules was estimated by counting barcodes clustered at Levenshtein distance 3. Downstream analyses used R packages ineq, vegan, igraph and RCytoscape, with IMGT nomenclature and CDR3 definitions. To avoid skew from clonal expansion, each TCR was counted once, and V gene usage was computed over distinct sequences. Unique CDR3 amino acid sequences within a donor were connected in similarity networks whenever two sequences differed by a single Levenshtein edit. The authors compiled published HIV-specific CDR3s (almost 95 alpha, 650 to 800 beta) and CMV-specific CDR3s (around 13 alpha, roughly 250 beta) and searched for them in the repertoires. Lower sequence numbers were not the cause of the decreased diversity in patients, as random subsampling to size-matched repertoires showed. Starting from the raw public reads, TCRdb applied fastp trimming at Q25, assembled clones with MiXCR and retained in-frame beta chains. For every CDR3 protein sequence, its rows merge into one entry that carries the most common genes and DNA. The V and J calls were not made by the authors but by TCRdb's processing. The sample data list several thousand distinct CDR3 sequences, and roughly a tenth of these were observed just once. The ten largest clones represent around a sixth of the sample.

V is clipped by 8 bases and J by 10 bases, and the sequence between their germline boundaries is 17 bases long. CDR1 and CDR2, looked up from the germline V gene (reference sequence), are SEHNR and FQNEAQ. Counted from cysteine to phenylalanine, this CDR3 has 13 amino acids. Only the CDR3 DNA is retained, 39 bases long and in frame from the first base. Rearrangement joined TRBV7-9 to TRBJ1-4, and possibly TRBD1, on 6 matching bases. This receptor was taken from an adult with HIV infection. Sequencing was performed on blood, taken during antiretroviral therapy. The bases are TGTGCCAGCGGCCCCCTCATCAGGGGAAAACTGTTTTTT. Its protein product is CASGPLIRGKLFF.